This T cell receptor (beta chain) was captured in a study of regulatory T cells in long-lasting Graves disease. General study results and limits: The study found TRBV28, TRBJ1-2 and TRBJ2-5 favored in persistent disease.

Points on this clonotype: What it binds is unknown.

The CDR3 consists of 15 residues. J gave up 4 bases and V 2 bases, and 8 bases lay outside the gene matches. The germline gives CDR1 DFQATT, CDR2 SNEGSKA (reference sequence). Sequencing libraries for TCR beta were prepared with iRepertoire HTBI primers and Arm-PCR of CDR3 regions. TCRdb analysed the multiplex PCR reads with MiXCR anew, one entry per CDR3 protein. Counted here are 600,000 to 800,000 distinct CDR3 sequences, about 30% occurring once; the ten biggest clones make up about 40%. Time point given: persistent/refractory GD, antithyroid drugs over 5 years with positive TRAb. PBMCs provided the RNA from which the TCR library was made.

The chain carries TRBV20-1 and TRBJ1-1; 9 positions match TRBD1. The material was peripheral blood mononuclear cells (PBMCs), obtained when the disease was refractory, from a patient treated with antithyroid drugs. This sequence was found in a female donor with Graves disease. CDR3 in DNA: TGCAGTGCTAGACGGGACAGGGTGATGAGCACTGAAGCTTTCTTT. Translation: CSARRDRVMSTEAFF.